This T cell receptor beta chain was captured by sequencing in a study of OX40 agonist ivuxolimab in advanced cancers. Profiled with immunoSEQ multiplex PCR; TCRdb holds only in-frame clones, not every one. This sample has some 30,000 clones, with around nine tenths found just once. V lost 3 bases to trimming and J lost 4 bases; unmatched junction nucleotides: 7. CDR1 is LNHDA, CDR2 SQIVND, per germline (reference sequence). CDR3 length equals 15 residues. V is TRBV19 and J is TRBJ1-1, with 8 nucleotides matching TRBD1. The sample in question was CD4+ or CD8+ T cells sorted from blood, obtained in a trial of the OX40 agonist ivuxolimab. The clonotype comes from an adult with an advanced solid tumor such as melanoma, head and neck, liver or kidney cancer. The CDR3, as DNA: TGTGCCAGTAGTATTTACGACAGGGGTGGCACTGAAGCTTTCTTT. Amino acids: CASSIYDRGGTEAFF.